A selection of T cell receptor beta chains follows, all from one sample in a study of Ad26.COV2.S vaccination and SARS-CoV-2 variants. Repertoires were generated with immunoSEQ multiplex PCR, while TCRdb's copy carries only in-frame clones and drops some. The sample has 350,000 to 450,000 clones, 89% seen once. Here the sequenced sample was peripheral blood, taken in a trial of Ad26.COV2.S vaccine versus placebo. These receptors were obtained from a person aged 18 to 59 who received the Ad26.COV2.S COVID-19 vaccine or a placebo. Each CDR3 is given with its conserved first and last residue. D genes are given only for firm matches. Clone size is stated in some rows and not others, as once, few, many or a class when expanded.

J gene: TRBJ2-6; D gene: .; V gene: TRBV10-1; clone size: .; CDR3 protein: CASSEPHESPSGANVLTF; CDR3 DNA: TGCGCCAGCAGTGAGCCCCACGAAAGTCCCTCTGGGGCCAACGTCCTGACTTTC
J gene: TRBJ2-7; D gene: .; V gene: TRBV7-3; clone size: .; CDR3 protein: CASSLGQVYEQYF; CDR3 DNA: TGTGCCAGCAGCCTCGGACAAGTCTACGAGCAGTACTTC
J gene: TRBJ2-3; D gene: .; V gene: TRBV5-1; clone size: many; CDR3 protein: CASSLAVVSDTQYF; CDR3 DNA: TGCGCCAGCAGCTTGGCCGTGGTTTCAGATACGCAGTATTTT
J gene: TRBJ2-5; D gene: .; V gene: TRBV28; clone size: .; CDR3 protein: CASSAGSQETQYF; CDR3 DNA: TGTGCCAGCAGTGCGGGCAGCCAAGAGACCCAGTACTTC
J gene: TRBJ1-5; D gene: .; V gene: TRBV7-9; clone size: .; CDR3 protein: CASSLGPNNQPQHF; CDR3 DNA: TGTGCCAGCAGCTTGGGACCGAACAATCAGCCCCAGCATTTT
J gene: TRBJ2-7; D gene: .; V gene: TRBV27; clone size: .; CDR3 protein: CASSSRATDYEQYF; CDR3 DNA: TGTGCCAGCAGTTCCCGAGCGACAGACTACGAGCAGTACTTC
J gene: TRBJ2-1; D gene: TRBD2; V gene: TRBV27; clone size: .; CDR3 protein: CASSLYTVGGRAYNEQFF; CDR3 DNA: TGTGCCAGCAGCTTATATACTGTCGGAGGGAGGGCCTACAATGAGCAGTTCTTC
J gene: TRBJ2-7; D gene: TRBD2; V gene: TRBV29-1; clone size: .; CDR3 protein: CSAGGGRRYEQYF; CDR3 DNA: TGCAGCGCCGGGGGCGGGAGGAGGTACGAGCAGTACTTC
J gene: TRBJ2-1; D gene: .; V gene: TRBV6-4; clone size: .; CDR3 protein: CASSERVETQQFF; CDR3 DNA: TGTGCCAGCAGTGAACGAGTCGAAACCCAGCAGTTCTTC
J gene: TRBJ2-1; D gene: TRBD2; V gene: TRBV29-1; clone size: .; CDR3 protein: CSVPRTSGGEGYYNEQFF; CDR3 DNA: TGCAGCGTTCCCCGGACTAGCGGAGGGGAGGGATACTACAATGAGCAGTTCTTC
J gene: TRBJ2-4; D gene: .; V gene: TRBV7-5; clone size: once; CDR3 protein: CVRSPCVGPDIQYF; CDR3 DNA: TGTGTCAGAAGTCCCTGTGTAGGGCCCGACATTCAGTACTTC
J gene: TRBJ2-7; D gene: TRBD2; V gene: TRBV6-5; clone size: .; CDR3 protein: CASNSGPSGSYEQYF; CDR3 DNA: TGTGCCAGCAATTCTGGGCCTAGCGGGAGTTACGAGCAGTACTTC
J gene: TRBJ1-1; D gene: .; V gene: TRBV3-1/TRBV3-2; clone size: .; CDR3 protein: CASSQRSVPEAFF; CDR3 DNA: TGTGCCAGCAGCCAACGGTCGGTGCCTGAAGCTTTCTTT
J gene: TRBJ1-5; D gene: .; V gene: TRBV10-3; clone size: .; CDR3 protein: CAISDQGNQPQHF; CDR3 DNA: TGTGCCATCAGTGACCAGGGCAATCAGCCCCAGCATTTT
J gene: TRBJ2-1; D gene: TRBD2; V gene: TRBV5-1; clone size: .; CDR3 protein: CASSFLASGVYNEQFF; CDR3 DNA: TGCGCCAGCAGCTTTTTGGCTAGCGGGGTTTACAATGAGCAGTTCTTC
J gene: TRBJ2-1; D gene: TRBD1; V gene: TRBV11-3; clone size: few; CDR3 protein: CASSLGQGSYNEQFF; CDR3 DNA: TGTGCCAGCAGCCTGGGACAGGGCTCCTACAATGAGCAGTTCTTC